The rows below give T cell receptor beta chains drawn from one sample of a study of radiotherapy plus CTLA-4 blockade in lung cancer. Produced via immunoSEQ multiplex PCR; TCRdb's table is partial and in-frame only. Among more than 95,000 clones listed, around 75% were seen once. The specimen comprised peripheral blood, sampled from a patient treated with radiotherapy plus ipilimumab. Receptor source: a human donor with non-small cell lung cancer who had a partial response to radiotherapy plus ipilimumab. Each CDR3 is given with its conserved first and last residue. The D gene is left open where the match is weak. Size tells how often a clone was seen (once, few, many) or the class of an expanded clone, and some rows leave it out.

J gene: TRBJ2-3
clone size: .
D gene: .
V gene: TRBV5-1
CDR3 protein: CASSETGAGDTQYF
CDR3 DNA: TGCGCCAGCAGCGAGACGGGAGCGGGAGATACGCAGTATTTT

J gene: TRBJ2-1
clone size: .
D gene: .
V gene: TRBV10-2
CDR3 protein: CASSALALSYNEQFF
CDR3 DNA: TGCGCCAGCAGTGCCCTAGCGCTCTCCTACAATGAGCAGTTCTTC

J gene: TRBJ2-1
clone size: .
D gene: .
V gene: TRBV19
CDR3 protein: CARGRGNEQFF
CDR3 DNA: TGTGCCAGAGGCCGGGGCAATGAGCAGTTCTTC

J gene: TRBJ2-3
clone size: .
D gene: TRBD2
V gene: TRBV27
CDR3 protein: CASSYSGGTDTQYF
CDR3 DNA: TGTGCCAGCAGTTATAGCGGGGGTACAGATACGCAGTATTTT

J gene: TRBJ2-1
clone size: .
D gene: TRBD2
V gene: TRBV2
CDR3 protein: CASRTWTSGKVNEQFF
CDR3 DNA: TGTGCCAGCAGAACCTGGACTAGCGGGAAAGTGAATGAGCAGTTCTTC

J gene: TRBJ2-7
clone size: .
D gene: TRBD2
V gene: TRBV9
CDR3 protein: CASSVSGLAGGRPDYEQYF
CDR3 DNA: TGTGCCAGCAGCGTATCGGGACTAGCGGGAGGGCGTCCCGACTACGAGCAGTACTTC

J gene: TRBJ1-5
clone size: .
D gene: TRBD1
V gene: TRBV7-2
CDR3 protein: CASSRWDRGNQPQHF
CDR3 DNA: TGTGCCAGCAGCCGCTGGGACAGAGGAAATCAGCCCCAGCATTTT

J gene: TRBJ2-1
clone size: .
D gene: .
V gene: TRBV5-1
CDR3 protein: CASSLHYEQFF
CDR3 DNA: TGCGCCAGCAGCTTACATTATGAGCAGTTCTTC

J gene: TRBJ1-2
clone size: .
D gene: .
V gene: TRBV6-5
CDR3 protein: CASSSTGFGGYTF
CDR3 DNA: TGTGCCAGCAGTTCAACAGGGTTCGGCGGCTACACCTTC

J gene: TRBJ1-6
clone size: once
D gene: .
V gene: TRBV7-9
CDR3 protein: CASSPGDPNNSPLHF
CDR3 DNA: TGTGCCAGCAGCCCCGGAGACCCTAATAATTCACCCCTCCACTTT

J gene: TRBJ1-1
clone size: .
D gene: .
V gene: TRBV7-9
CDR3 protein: CASSLTERTEAFF
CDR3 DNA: TGTGCCAGCAGCTTAACAGAACGAACTGAAGCTTTCTTT

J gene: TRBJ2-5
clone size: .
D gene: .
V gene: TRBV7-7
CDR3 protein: CASSPEADPQETQYF
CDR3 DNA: TGTGCTAGCAGCCCCGAAGCGGACCCACAAGAGACCCAGTACTTC

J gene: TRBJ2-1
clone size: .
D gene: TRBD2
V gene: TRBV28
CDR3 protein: CASSLWASGSYNEQFF
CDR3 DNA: TGTGCCAGCAGTTTATGGGCTAGCGGGAGTTACAATGAGCAGTTCTTC

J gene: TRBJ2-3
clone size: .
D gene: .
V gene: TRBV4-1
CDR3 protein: CASTLKIRDTQYF
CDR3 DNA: TGCGCCAGCACCCTCAAGATCAGAGATACGCAGTATTTT

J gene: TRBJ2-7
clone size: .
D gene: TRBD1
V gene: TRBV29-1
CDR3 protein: CSVEDNRGQGLYEQYF
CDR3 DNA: TGCAGCGTTGAAGACAACCGGGGACAGGGCCTCTACGAGCAGTACTTC

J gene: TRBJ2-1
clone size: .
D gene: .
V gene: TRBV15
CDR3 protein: CATSRAAGVGDNEQFF
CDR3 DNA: TGTGCCACCAGCAGGGCGGCAGGGGTGGGGGACAATGAGCAGTTCTTC

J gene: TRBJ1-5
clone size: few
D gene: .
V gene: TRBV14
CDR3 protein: CASSTGHQPQHF
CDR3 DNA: TGTGCCAGCAGCACAGGACATCAGCCCCAGCATTTT

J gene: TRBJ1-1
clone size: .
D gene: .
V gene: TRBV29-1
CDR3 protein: CSADTEAFF
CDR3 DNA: TGCAGCGCTGACACTGAAGCTTTCTTT

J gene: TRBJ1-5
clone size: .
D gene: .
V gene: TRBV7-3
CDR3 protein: CASSLRGGRNQPQHF
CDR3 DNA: TGTGCCAGCAGCTTAAGAGGTGGGAGAAATCAGCCCCAGCATTTT

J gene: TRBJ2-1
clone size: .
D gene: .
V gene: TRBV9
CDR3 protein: CASSVVEGTGEFF
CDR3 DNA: TGTGCCAGCAGCGTAGTAGAAGGGACTGGCGAATTCTTC

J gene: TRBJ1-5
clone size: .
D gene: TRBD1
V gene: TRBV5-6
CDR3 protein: CASSTWTGGEKPQHF
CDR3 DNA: TGTGCCAGCAGCACCTGGACAGGGGGCGAGAAGCCCCAGCATTTT

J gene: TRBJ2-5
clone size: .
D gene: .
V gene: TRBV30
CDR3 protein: CAWSVGGPQETQYF
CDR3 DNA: TGTGCCTGGAGTGTGGGGGGACCGCAAGAGACCCAGTACTTC

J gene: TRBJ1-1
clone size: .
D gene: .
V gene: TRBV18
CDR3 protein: CASSPPGNAYQTEAFF
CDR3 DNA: TGTGCCAGCTCACCACCTGGTAACGCCTACCAAACTGAAGCTTTCTTT

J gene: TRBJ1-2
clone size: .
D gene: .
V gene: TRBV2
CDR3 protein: CASLGRGPGYTF
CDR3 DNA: TGTGCCAGCCTAGGAAGGGGCCCGGGCTACACCTTC

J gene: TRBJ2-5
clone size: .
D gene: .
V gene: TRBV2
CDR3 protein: CVSSSGAGATRETQYF
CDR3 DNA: TGTGTCAGCAGCTCGGGCGCGGGGGCAACTAGAGAGACCCAGTACTTC

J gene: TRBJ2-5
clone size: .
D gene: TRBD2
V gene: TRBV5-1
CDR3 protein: CASSARLAGNGETQYF
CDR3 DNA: TGCGCCAGCAGCGCCCGACTAGCGGGAAACGGAGAGACCCAGTACTTC

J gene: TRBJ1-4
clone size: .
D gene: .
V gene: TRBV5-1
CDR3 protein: CASSSGDSTNEKLFF
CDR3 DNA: TGCGCCAGCAGTTCGGGGGATTCAACTAATGAAAAACTGTTTTTT

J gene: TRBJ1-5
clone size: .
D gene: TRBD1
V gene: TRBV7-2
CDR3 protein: CASSLTPGTGGNQPQHF
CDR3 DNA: TGTGCCAGCAGCTTAACCCCCGGGACAGGAGGGAATCAGCCCCAGCATTTT

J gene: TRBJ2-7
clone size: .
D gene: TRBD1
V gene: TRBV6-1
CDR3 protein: CASSAGTGGTYEQYF
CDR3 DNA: TGTGCCAGCAGCGCTGGGACAGGGGGCACCTACGAGCAGTACTTC

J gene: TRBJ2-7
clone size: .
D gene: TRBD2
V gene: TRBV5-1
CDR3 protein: CASSLVGTSGDYEQYF
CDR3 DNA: TGCGCCAGCAGCTTGGTCGGGACTAGCGGAGACTACGAGCAGTACTTC

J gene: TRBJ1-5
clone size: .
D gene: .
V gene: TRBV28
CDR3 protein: CASSLIYKGGQPQHF
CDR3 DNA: TGTGCCAGCAGTCTAATTTACAAAGGAGGTCAGCCCCAGCATTTT

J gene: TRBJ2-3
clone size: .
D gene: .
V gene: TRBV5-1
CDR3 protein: CASSLQRPSTDTQYF
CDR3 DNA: TGCGCCAGCAGCTTACAGCGGCCTAGCACAGATACGCAGTATTTT

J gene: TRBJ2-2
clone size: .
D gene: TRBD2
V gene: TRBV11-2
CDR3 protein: CASSSSGTNTGELFF
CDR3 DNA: TGTGCCAGCAGTTCCAGCGGGACGAACACCGGGGAGCTGTTTTTT

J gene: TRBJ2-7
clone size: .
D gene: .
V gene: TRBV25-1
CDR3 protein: CASSIHWGLGYEQYF
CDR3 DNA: TGTGCCAGCAGTATCCACTGGGGGCTAGGCTACGAGCAGTACTTC

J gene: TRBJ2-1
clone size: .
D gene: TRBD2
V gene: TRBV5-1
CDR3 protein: CASSWGGGSYNEQFF
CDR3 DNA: TGCGCCAGCAGCTGGGGCGGGGGATCCTACAATGAGCAGTTCTTC

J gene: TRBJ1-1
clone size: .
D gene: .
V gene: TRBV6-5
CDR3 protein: CASSYGGETGEAFF
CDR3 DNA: TGTGCCAGCAGTTACGGGGGGGAGACTGGTGAAGCTTTCTTT

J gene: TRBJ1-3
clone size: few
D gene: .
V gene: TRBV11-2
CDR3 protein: CASSLDRLGAGNTIYF
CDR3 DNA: TGTGCCAGCAGCTTAGACCGTTTGGGGGCGGGAAACACCATATATTTT

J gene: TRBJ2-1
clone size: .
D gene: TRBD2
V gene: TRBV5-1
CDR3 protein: CASSLDMTSASEQFF
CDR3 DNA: TGCGCCAGCAGCTTGGATATGACTAGCGCTAGTGAGCAGTTCTTC